These T cell receptor beta chains were read from a single sample in a study of blood T cell repertoires in COVID-19. Assay: immunoSEQ multiplex PCR; the TCRdb copy retains only in-frame clones and omits some. The data contain approximately 89,000 clones, around nine tenths of them singletons. The sample was peripheral blood. The receptor source for this set is an older man with acute or convalescent COVID-19. The CDR3 runs from the conserved cysteine through the conserved F or W. Fields, in order: clone size, J gene, D gene, V gene, CDR3 DNA, CDR3 protein. D genes are given only for firm matches. Size is stated for part of the rows, as once, few or many counts, or as a class when the clone is expanded.

>.|TRBJ2-3|.|TRBV6-6
TGTGCCAGCAGCCCCCTAGCGAGCACAGATACGCAGTATTTT
CASSPLASTDTQYF
>few|TRBJ1-5|.|TRBV2
TGTGCCAGCAGTGGACAGATCGAGCAGCCCCAGCATTTT
CASSGQIEQPQHF
>.|TRBJ2-7|TRBD1|TRBV7-9
TGTGCCAGCAGCCTATTGACAGGGACCTACGAGCAGTACTTC
CASSLLTGTYEQYF
>.|TRBJ2-5|.|TRBV5-4
TGTGCCAGCAGCTTGGTTAACCAGCAAGAGACCCAGTACTTC
CASSLVNQQETQYF
>.|TRBJ2-7|TRBD2|TRBV19
TGTGCCAGTAGTATGGGACTAGCGAACCCAGCCTCCTCCTACGAGCAGTACTTC
CASSMGLANPASSYEQYF
>.|TRBJ2-2|.|TRBV5-1
TGCGCCAGCAGCCTGTCGGGGTACACCGGGGAGCTGTTTTTT
CASSLSGYTGELFF
>.|TRBJ2-1|TRBD1|TRBV5-1
TGCGCCAGCAGCTTGGCCGCGGGACAGGCAAAGGTGCAGTTCTTC
CASSLAAGQAKVQFF
>.|TRBJ2-7|.|TRBV11-3
TGTGCCAGCAGCCGGGGGGCGGGGTACGAGCAGTACTTC
CASSRGAGYEQYF
>.|TRBJ1-5|.|TRBV11-2
TGTGCCAGCAGTCTAGGGGACAATCAGCCCCAGCATTTT
CASSLGDNQPQHF
>.|TRBJ1-2|.|TRBV1
TGCACCAGCAGCCAGGAGAATGCAGGGGGCGCAGATTCTGGCTACACCTTC
CTSSQENAGGADSGYTF
>.|TRBJ1-2|.|TRBV5-4
TGTGCCAGCAGCTCGTCCCCTTCCAACTATGGCTACACCTTC
CASSSSPSNYGYTF
>once|TRBJ1-2|TRBD1|TRBV3-1/TRBV3-2
TGTGCCAGCAGCCCTATGGGACAGGGGAGGGGTGGCTACACCTTC
CASSPMGQGRGGYTF
>.|TRBJ1-3|TRBD1|TRBV7-9
TGTGCCAGCAGCCGACAGGGTTCGTCTGGAAACACCATATATTTT
CASSRQGSSGNTIYF
>.|TRBJ1-1|TRBD1|TRBV11-3
TGTGCCAGCAGCCCCCGGACAGGGGTTGAGAACACTGAAGCTTTCTTT
CASSPRTGVENTEAFF
>.|TRBJ1-4|.|TRBV7-9
TGTGCCAGCAGCTTAGGGTGGGGGGATGAAAAACTGTTTTTT
CASSLGWGDEKLFF
>.|TRBJ2-5|.|TRBV4-1
TGCGCCAGCAGCCAGAGGGGCAGGGGAGAGACCCAGTACTTC
CASSQRGRGETQYF
>.|TRBJ1-5|TRBD1|TRBV28
TGTGCCAGCAGTACAGGGGAACGGCCCCAGCATTTT
CASSTGERPQHF
>.|TRBJ1-1|TRBD1|TRBV6-5
TGTGCCAGCAGTCCTGGACAGGGGTTGTCAGCTTTCTTT
CASSPGQGLSAFF
>few|TRBJ2-1|TRBD2|TRBV7-2
TGTGCCAGCAGCTTAGGGGGATTGACACTAGCGGGTCCCCATGAGCAGTTCTTC
CASSLGGLTLAGPHEQFF
>once|TRBJ2-5|TRBD1|TRBV7-9
TGTGCCAGCAGCTTAAACAGGGGGCAAGAGACCCAGTACTTC
CASSLNRGQETQYF
>once|TRBJ2-7|TRBD2|TRBV29-1
TGCAGCGTAGGTAGCGGGCTCTCCTACGAGCAGTACTTC
CSVGSGLSYEQYF
>.|TRBJ1-3|.|TRBV3-1/TRBV3-2
TGTGCCAGCAGCCAAGTGTCACAGGGAGGAAACACCATATATTTT
CASSQVSQGGNTIYF
>.|TRBJ1-1|.|TRBV19
TGTGCCAGTAGTCCCTCGGCAGGAAGGAACACTGAAGCTTTCTTT
CASSPSAGRNTEAFF
>.|TRBJ2-1|TRBD1|TRBV5-1
TGCGCCAGCAGCTTGGGTTGGACAGGGGGCGATGAGCAGTTCTTC
CASSLGWTGGDEQFF
>.|TRBJ1-3|.|TRBV19
TGTGCCAGTGGAGGGTCCTCTGGAAACACCATATATTTT
CASGGSSGNTIYF
>.|TRBJ2-3|TRBD2|TRBV3-1/TRBV3-2
TGTGCCAGCAGCCAAGATGGGACTAGGGCAGATACGCAGTATTTT
CASSQDGTRADTQYF
>.|TRBJ2-5|TRBD1|TRBV5-5
TGTGCCAGCAGGGCCCGGGACAGCCAAGAGACCCAGTACTTC
CASRARDSQETQYF
>.|TRBJ1-2|.|TRBV11-2
TGTGCCAGCAGCTTAGGAGGCGGCGGCTACACCTTC
CASSLGGGGYTF
>.|TRBJ1-6|TRBD1|TRBV19
TGTGCCAGTAGTCCTCACAGGGGAGATTCACCCCTCCACTTT
CASSPHRGDSPLHF
>.|TRBJ2-3|.|TRBV11-1
TGTGCCAGCAGCTCTTACACAGATACGCAGTATTTT
CASSSYTDTQYF
>.|TRBJ2-3|TRBD2|TRBV7-2
TGTGCCAGCAGCCGGAGTAGCGGGGGGGCCACGCAGTATTTT
CASSRSSGGATQYF
>.|TRBJ1-1|.|TRBV15
TGTGCCACCAGCAGCCACAGATACACTGAAGCTTTCTTT
CATSSHRYTEAFF
>once|TRBJ1-6|.|TRBV27
TGTGCCAGCAGTGACGGAGTGAGGATGAATTCACCCCTCCACTTT
CASSDGVRMNSPLHF
>few|TRBJ2-3|.|TRBV5-6
TGTGCCAGCAGCGCACCGGGACTGAGGAATGGGGATACGCAGTATTTT
CASSAPGLRNGDTQYF
>.|TRBJ1-4|TRBD1|TRBV6-6
TGTGCCACCTTCCCCAAACCGGGACAGGGTCATGAAAAACTGTTTTTT
CATFPKPGQGHEKLFF
>.|TRBJ1-5|.|TRBV5-6
TGTGCCAGCAGCTTGCAGGGGTTCAGTCAGCCCCAGCATTTT
CASSLQGFSQPQHF
>few|TRBJ1-3|.|TRBV11-2
TGTGCCAGCAGCTTAGCCAGGGGAAACACCATATATTTT
CASSLARGNTIYF